Below, 29 T cell receptor beta chains from the same sample are listed, as sequenced in a study of CD8 T cells in ankylosing spondylitis (dated by TCRdb to the late 2010s). The library relied on 5' RACE. Reads for this sample came from an Illumina HiSeq 2500. TCRdb trimmed the raw reads at Q25, called clones with MiXCR and kept productive beta chains. When rows share a CDR3 protein, they turn into one entry using the most common DNA and genes. In this sample the table shows around 220,000 distinct CDR3 sequences, 10% to 13% of which occur a single time. The ten most abundant clones make up under 25% of the sample. Sequenced: blood, either unsorted or a sorted T cell fraction (not recorded which). These receptors were taken from a male donor with ankylosing spondylitis or in good health (not recorded which).

Many counts were recorded for this clonotype. The V call is TRBV7-3, the J call TRBJ2-7; TRBD1 agrees at 7 bases. This CDR3 spans 13 amino acids. After removal of 1 base from V and 5 bases from J, the junction contained 2 bases not matched to a gene. Per the germline V gene, CDR1 is SGHTA and CDR2 is FQGTGA. In nucleotides, the CDR3 is TGTGCCAGCAGCTTAAACAGGGGAAACGAGCAGTACTTC. It codes for CASSLNRGNEQYF.

At least ten counts were recorded for this clonotype. V and J are TRBV20-1 and TRBJ1-3; a weak D match, TRBD1 (5 bases). CDR3 length: 17 amino acids. Trimming took off 2 bases at V and 4 bases at J, with 21 bases between the two ends. Germline V gene sequence: CDR1 DFQATT, CDR2 SNEGSKA (reference sequence). CDR3 protein: CSARPRNGTIYGNTIYF. The CDR3 bases are TGCAGTGCTAGACCACGTAACGGGACGATCTACGGAAACACCATATATTTT.

This clonotype was detected ten times or more. The chain uses TRBV20-1 and TRBJ1-4; D might be TRBD1 (5 bases). The germline V gene encodes CDR1 DFQATT and CDR2 SNEGSKA (reference sequence). The CDR3 totals 14 residues. V gave up 6 bases and J gave up 7 bases, with 18 bases separating them. CDR3 sequence reads: CSATSRGEGEKLFF. CDR3 DNA sequence: TGCAGTGCAACCTCTCGGGGGGAGGGTGAAAAACTGTTTTTT.

This chain connects TRBV5-6 to TRBJ2-1; 12 bases are shared with TRBD1. The germline gives CDR1 SGHDT, CDR2 YYEEEE. With V trimmed by 4 bases and J by 6 bases, 8 bases remained unmatched. The CDR3 length is 16 residues. CDR3: CASSGLGTGGFNEQFF. CDR3 sequence (DNA): TGTGCCAGCAGCGGGTTAGGGACAGGGGGCTTCAATGAGCAGTTCTTC.

This clonotype was found many times. V usage is TRBV10-2 and J usage is TRBJ2-2, with a possible D match to TRBD1 (6 bases). Germline CDR1 WSHSY, CDR2 SAAADI. The CDR3 runs to 17 residues. The V and J ends lost 0 bases and 3 bases respectively, with 14 bases between them. The CDR3 sequence is CASSESATGADTGELFF. CDR3 DNA sequence: TGCGCCAGCAGTGAGTCGGCGACAGGTGCGGACACCGGGGAGCTGTTTTTT.

This clonotype was recorded many times. The chain combines TRBV20-1 with TRBJ2-1, with a weak D call TRBD2 (5 bases). The length of the CDR3 is 14 residues. CDR1 and CDR2 (germline): DFQATT, SNEGSKA (reference sequence). V gave up 3 bases and J gave up 0 bases, with 9 bases separating them. The CDR3 DNA reads as TGCAGTGCTAGGAACAGCGGCTCCTACAATGAGCAGTTCTTC. The encoded protein is CSARNSGSYNEQFF.

This clonotype was counted only a few times. The rearrangement uses TRBV5-1 and TRBJ2-2, with TRBD1 matching 11 bases. This CDR3 spans 15 amino acids. The V gene end was trimmed by 3 bases and the J gene end by 6 bases; junction bases not matched to a gene: 4. In germline, CDR1 is SGHRS, CDR2 YFSETQ. CDR3 in DNA: TGCGCCAGCAGCTCGGGACAGGGGGTCGCCGGGGAGCTGTTTTTT. Its protein product is CASSSGQGVAGELFF.

This clonotype came up many times. This chain joins TRBV20-1 and TRBJ2-5, with D possibly being TRBD2 (5 bases). Germline V gene lookup returns CDR1 DFQATT and CDR2 SNEGSKA (reference sequence). V was clipped by 6 bases and J by 6 bases, with 20 bases between them. The length of the CDR3 is 14 residues. CDR3 sequence reads: CSALDSLGVKTQYF. The CDR3 nucleotides read TGCAGTGCACTGGACTCCCTGGGAGTGAAGACCCAGTACTTC.

This clonotype was seen only a few times. This chain links TRBV7-2 with TRBJ1-5, with D perhaps TRBD1 (5 bases). V lost 4 bases and J 0 bases, leaving 13 bases between the germline ends. Per the germline V gene, CDR1 is SGHTA and CDR2 is FQGNSA. This CDR3 has 16 residues. The CDR3 spells CASSSQVFSSNQPQHF. The CDR3 region has the DNA TGTGCCAGCAGCTCACAGGTCTTCTCTAGCAATCAGCCCCAGCATTTT.

The table lists this clonotype with a few counts. This rearrangement joins TRBV20-1 to TRBJ1-6; possibly TRBD1 for D (6 bases). Germline loops: CDR1 DFQATT, CDR2 SNEGSKA (reference sequence). This CDR3 has 16 amino acids. Trimming stripped 3 bases from V and 0 bases from J, with 12 bases between. The CDR3 is CSASRTGISYNSPLHF. The CDR3 coding sequence is TGCAGTGCTAGCAGAACAGGGATCTCCTATAATTCACCCCTCCACTTT.

This clonotype came up many times. CDR3 region: CASSLEGYRTDTQYF. The DNA of the CDR3 is TGTGCCAGCAGCTTGGAAGGGTACCGCACAGATACGCAGTATTTT. The chain carries TRBV5-4 and TRBJ2-3, with D hard to call. Looked up from germline, CDR1 is SGHNT and CDR2 is YYREEE (reference sequence). CDR3 length: 15 amino acids. With 0 bases removed from V and 1 base from J, the gap between germline ends came to 9 bases. Looking up the rest from reference TRBV5-4 and TRBJ2-3 gives the full variable domain: ETGVTQSPTHLIKTRGQQVTLRCSSQSGHNTVSWYQQALGQGPQFIFQYYREEENGRGNFPPRFSGLQFPNYSSELNVNALELDDSALYLCASSLEGYRTDTQYFGPGTRLTVL.

This clonotype was seen ten or more times. The rearrangement joins TRBV29-1 to TRBJ2-2, with a weak D call TRBD1 (6 bases). V was shortened by 8 bases and J by 6 bases, with 13 bases between the two germline ends. The germline V gene encodes CDR1 SQVTM and CDR2 ANQGSEA. The CDR3 consists of 12 residues. CDR3 nucleotide sequence: TGCAGCTGCAGGGGTATGTCCGGGGAGCTGTTTTTT. Translated: CSCRGMSGELFF.

This clonotype has only a few counts. The gene calls are TRBV20-1 and TRBJ2-7, with 7 bases that match TRBD2. V lost 6 bases and J lost 5; bases outside the gene matches: 13. Germline CDR1 and CDR2: DFQATT and SNEGSKA (reference sequence). There are 14 residues in the CDR3. CDR3 coding DNA: TGCAGTGCCAATGTTGGGGGGGAGCATAACGAGCAGTACTTC. It is translated as CSANVGGEHNEQYF.

Comment on this clonotype: This may arise from a read error, as a much more abundant clone is one base away. The chain employs TRBV9 and TRBJ2-2, with D possibly TRBD2 on 6 matching bases. Germline CDR1 is SGDLS and CDR2 is YYNGEE. The CDR3 is 15 residues long. CDR3 loop: CASASGDSVGGKLFF. CDR3 nucleotide sequence: TGTGCCAGCGCTAGTGGGGATAGCGTCGGCGGGAAGCTGTTTTTT.

This clonotype was seen a handful of times. The V gene is TRBV30, the J gene TRBJ1-1; 7 bases fit TRBD1. Per the germline V gene, CDR1 is GTSNPN and CDR2 is SVGIG (reference sequence). This CDR3 is 13 amino acids long. Losses at the gene ends were 4 bases for V and 1 base for J; bases not matched to a gene: 3. The DNA of the CDR3 is TGTGCCTGGACAGGGGGAAAGAACACTGAAGCTTTCTTT. Translation gives CAWTGGKNTEAFF.

Comment on this clonotype: A read error may account for a junction end that differs from germline. The V and J genes are TRBV3-1 and TRBJ1-2; TRBD1 agrees at 7 bases. This CDR3 has 13 residues. CDR1 and CDR2 from the germline V gene are LGHDT and YNNKEL (reference sequence). Here the CDR3 reads CASSRDSNYGDSF. CDR3 bases: TGTGCCAGCAGCCGGGACAGTAACTATGGCGACTCCTTC.

The rearrangement uses TRBV7-2 and TRBJ1-1; tentatively, D is TRBD1 (5 bases). V dropped 2 bases and J dropped 4 bases, with 11 bases sitting between them. This CDR3 is 14 amino acids long. Germline values: CDR1 SGHTA, CDR2 FQGNSA. CDR3 residues: CASSLQRGTTEAFF. DNA of the CDR3: TGTGCCAGCAGCTTACAGAGGGGAACCACTGAAGCTTTCTTT.

This clonotype occurred many times. This chain uses TRBV9 with TRBJ2-3; D is perhaps TRBD2 (5 bases). This CDR3 contains 15 residues. Germline V gives CDR1 SGDLS, CDR2 YYNGEE. V was clipped by 3 bases and J by 2 bases, with 13 bases between them. CDR3 protein: CASSANGEFTDTQYF. The CDR3 coding sequence is TGTGCCAGCAGCGCGAACGGGGAGTTCACAGATACGCAGTATTTT. Variable domain in full (rest from reference TRBV9 and TRBJ2-3): DSGVTQTPKHLITATGQRVTLRCSPRSGDLSVYWYQQSLDQGLQFLIQYYNGEERAKGNILERFSAQQFPDLHSELNLSSLELGDSALYFCASSANGEFTDTQYFGPGTRLTVL.

This clonotype was recorded many times. The rearrangement uses TRBV3-1 and TRBJ2-1; 9 positions match TRBD2. This CDR3 has 16 residues. The V and J ends lost 0 bases and 9 bases, in that order; junction bases with no gene match: 9. From germline, CDR1 is LGHDT and CDR2 YNNKEL (reference sequence). CDR3 region: CASSQDWGGGDSEQFF. As DNA, the CDR3 is TGTGCCAGCAGCCAAGACTGGGGCGGGGGGGATAGTGAGCAGTTCTTC.

This clonotype was detected many times. This rearrangement joins TRBV2 to TRBJ1-6; tentative D call: TRBD1 (6 bases). From germline, CDR1 is SNHLY and CDR2 FYNNEI. The CDR3 consists of 15 residues. V was cut by 6 bases and J by 5 bases, with 14 bases left in between. The CDR3 sequence: CASSAGQANNSPLHF. CDR3 bases: TGTGCCAGCAGCGCGGGACAAGCAAATAATTCACCCCTCCACTTT.

This clonotype was counted ten times or more. The chain recombines TRBV6-1 with TRBJ2-3; 8 bases line up with TRBD1. The V gene end was trimmed by 4 bases and the J gene end by 2 bases; junction bases not matched to a gene: 8. The V gene's germline CDR1 is MNHNS and CDR2 SASEGT. The CDR3 contains 16 residues. For the CDR3, the DNA is TGTGCCAGCAGTGCCCGGACAGGGAGCCCCACAGATACGCAGTATTTT. Protein sequence: CASSARTGSPTDTQYF.

This clonotype was seen repeatedly, ten times or more. The V call is TRBV20-1, the J call TRBJ2-1; tentative D call: TRBD2 (5 bases). The CDR3 covers 15 residues. The germline V gene has CDR1 DFQATT and CDR2 SNEGSKA (reference sequence). Deletions cut 1 base from V and 13 bases from J, with 23 bases between. The chain's CDR3 is CSARAGPYEGRQQFF. The CDR3 DNA follows: TGCAGTGCTAGAGCGGGCCCGTATGAGGGAAGGCAACAGTTCTTC.

In DNA form, the CDR3 reads TGTGCCAGCAGCGATGAGGAGCGGGGGGTCCAAGAGACCCAGTACTTC. It yields the protein CASSDEERGVQETQYF. The J gene is TRBJ2-5, the V gene TRBV7-9, with 9 positions matching TRBD2. Germline V lookup: CDR1 SEHNR, CDR2 FQNEAQ (reference sequence). The CDR3 is 16 amino acids. V shed 5 bases, J shed 1 base, and the junction held 8 bases outside the gene matches.

Notes on this clonotype: A much larger clonotype is one base distant, so this may be a read error. The chain combines TRBV9 with TRBJ2-7; the match to TRBD1 covers 8 bases. CDR1 and CDR2 (germline): SGDLS, YYNGEE. CDR3 size: 13 residues. For the CDR3, the DNA is TGTGGCAGCAGCCACGGACAGGGTTACGAGCAGTACTTC. It is translated as CGSSHGQGYEQYF. Based on the CDR3 plus reference TRBV9 and TRBJ2-7, the full variable domain is DSGVTQTPKHLITATGQRVTLRCSPRSGDLSVYWYQQSLDQGLQFLIQYYNGEERAKGNILERFSAQQFPDLHSELNLSSLELGDSALYFCGSSHGQGYEQYFGPGTRLTVT.

Regarding this clonotype: It may be a read error: a sequence one base away is much more abundant. The V call is TRBV27, the J call TRBJ2-1; 11 bases fit TRBD2. V lost 5 bases and J lost 8; bases outside the gene matches: 11. There are 16 residues in the CDR3. Germline V gene lookup returns CDR1 MNHEY and CDR2 SMNVEV (reference sequence). The CDR3 DNA is TGTGCCAGCAGTGGTATAGCGGGGGGGCCATCACATGAGCAGTTCTTC. Amino acid sequence: CASSGIAGGPSHEQFF.

The chain is built from TRBV28 and TRBJ1-4, with 7 bases that match TRBD1. Germline CDR1 reads MDHEN; CDR2 reads SYDVKM. The CDR3 is 15 amino acids. Germline trimming cut 6 bases from V and 8 bases from J; bases unmatched to any gene: 12. CDR3 amino acids: CASSQGGPGLEKLFF. The CDR3 DNA sequence: TGTGCCAGCAGCCAGGGGGGGCCGGGGCTGGAAAAACTGTTTTTT.

The chain joins TRBV2 to TRBJ2-5; D ambiguous. Trimming cost V 1 base and J 4 bases, with 13 bases left between them. This CDR3 is 15 amino acids long. Germline V gene sequence: CDR1 SNHLY, CDR2 FYNNEI. CDR3 coding DNA: TGTGCCAGCAGTGAAGAGGATCTGGGTATAGAGACCCAGTACTTC. Amino acid sequence: CASSEEDLGIETQYF.

This clonotype has a handful of counts. J is TRBJ1-1 and V is TRBV5-1, with 7 positions matching TRBD1. Trimming cost V 6 bases and J 4 bases; bases outside gene matches: 9. The CDR3 covers 14 residues. The germline CDR1 and CDR2 sequences are SGHRS and YFSETQ. This chain's CDR3 is CASTQGGDRTEAFF. The CDR3 nucleotides read TGCGCCAGCACCCAGGGGGGGGATCGCACTGAAGCTTTCTTT. The variable domain in full, completed from reference TRBV5-1 and TRBJ1-1, reads KAGVTQTPRYLIKTRGQQVTLSCSPISGHRSVSWYQQTPGQGLQFLFEYFSETQRNKGNFPGRFSGRQFSNSRSEMNVSTLELGDSALYLCASTQGGDRTEAFFGQGTRLTVV.

This clonotype has at least ten counts. The chain links TRBV6-1 to TRBJ2-7, with D perhaps TRBD1 (6 bases). V lost 4 bases and J 3 bases, leaving 10 bases between the germline ends. The CDR3 runs to 13 residues. The germline V gene encodes CDR1 MNHNS and CDR2 SASEGT. In DNA form, the CDR3 reads TGTGCCAGCAGTGTCCTGGACAGCTACGAGCAGTACTTC. Translated, it gives CASSVLDSYEQYF.